This TCR beta chain was captured in a study of cytomegalovirus exposure and HLA in healthy donors. Vbeta (60) and Jbeta (13) primers were used in the PCR. Sequencing used immunoSEQ multiplex PCR; TCRdb keeps in-frame clones, though not all of them. Of over 150,000 clones in the sample, less than 80% are singletons; the top ten hold 4.3%. CDR1 is SGHRS, CDR2 YFSETQ, per germline. The CDR3 covers 14 residues. Trimming left V 4 bases short and J 5 bases short, with 16 bases between. This clonotype originated in a man aged 35-49 years in good health and CMV-seronegative. The material sequenced was PBMCs. This chain links TRBV5-1 with TRBJ2-7; TRBD1 is a possible D gene (6 bases). CDR3: CASSKTADSDEQYF. CDR3 nucleotide sequence: TGCGCCAGCAGCAAGACGGCGGACAGCGACGAGCAGTACTTC.